The 28 T cell receptor beta chains below all came from one sample that was sequenced in a study of CXCR3-negative and CXCR3-positive naive CD8 T cells. With UMI labels, 5' RACE was used to prepare the TRB cDNA libraries. From its re-call of the 5' RACE reads, TCRdb lists each CDR3 protein once, without DNA. This repertoire includes 50,000 to 55,000 distinct CDR3 sequences. Specimen: naive CXCR3- CD8+ T cells from blood. Subset reported: CD45RO-CCR7+CD27+CD95- naive CD8+ T cells lacking CXCR3 (TNR3-). These receptors came from a human donor in good health. Some clones in this sample may be carry-over from other donors' samples.

The V and J genes are TRBV10-1 and TRBJ1-6. The CDR3 is made up of 13 amino acids. Germline V gives CDR1 WNHNN, CDR2 SYGVQD (reference sequence). CDR3 protein: CASSATYNSPLHF.

V usage is TRBV7-9 and J usage is TRBJ2-1; checking the TCRdb D call of TRBD1 is not possible without DNA. Germline values: CDR1 SEHNR, CDR2 FQNEAQ (reference sequence). The CDR3 has 15 amino acids. The CDR3 loop is CASSQTGGFHNEQFF.

V usage is TRBV6-5 and J usage is TRBJ2-5; the D gene TCRdb calls, TRBD1, cannot be checked with no DNA. The germline V gene has CDR1 MNHEY and CDR2 SVGAGI. The CDR3 length is 14 residues. CDR3 region: CASSPTGVQETQYF.

V gene TRBV28 combines with J gene TRBJ1-6; TCRdb's D call, TRBD1, is unchecked because there is no DNA. Germline-derived CDR1 and CDR2 are MDHEN and SYDVKM. The CDR3 extends over 15 amino acids. CDR3: CASSTARDINSPLHF. The variable domain in full, with the rest retrieved from reference TRBV28 and TRBJ1-6, is DVKVTQSSRYLVKRTGEKVFLECVQDMDHENMFWYRQDPGLGLRLIYFSYDVKMKEKGDIPEGYSVSREKKERFSLILESASTNQTSMYLCASSTARDINSPLHFGNGTRLTVT.

V gene TRBV5-6 combines with J gene TRBJ2-7; the D call of TRBD1 rests on TCRdb alone, since no DNA is present to check it. CDR3 length: 12 residues. The germline gives CDR1 SGHDT, CDR2 YYEEEE. The CDR3 here is CASSWTRQEQYF.

V usage is TRBV28 and J usage is TRBJ2-3; TCRdb returns TRBD1, unconfirmable since there is no DNA. Germline CDR1 reads MDHEN; CDR2 reads SYDVKM. The CDR3 runs to 13 residues. The CDR3: CASSFFQGLSQYF. The complete variable domain, with remaining parts taken from reference TRBV28 and TRBJ2-3, reads DVKVTQSSRYLVKRTGEKVFLECVQDMDHENMFWYRQDPGLGLRLIYFSYDVKMKEKGDIPEGYSVSREKKERFSLILESASTNQTSMYLCASSFFQGLSQYFGPGTRLTVL.

The gene calls are TRBV11-2 and TRBJ2-1; the D gene TCRdb calls, TRBD1, cannot be checked with no DNA. The germline gives CDR1 SGHAT, CDR2 FQNNGV. CDR3 length equals 21 residues. CDR3 in amino acids: CASSFYAGTTDPSSRYNEQFF.

The chain carries TRBV15 and TRBJ2-2. The germline V gene encodes CDR1 LNHNV and CDR2 YYDKDF (reference sequence). The CDR3 sequence is 13 residues long. The CDR3 reads CATSPRGSGELFF.

J is TRBJ2-7 and V is TRBV20-1. This CDR3 is built from 12 residues. CDR1 DFQATT and CDR2 SNEGSKA come from the germline V gene (reference sequence). The CDR3 here is CSAEDSSYEQYF.

J is TRBJ1-1 and V is TRBV20-1. CDR3 length: 12 amino acids. Germline lookup yields CDR1 DFQATT and CDR2 SNEGSKA (reference sequence). The CDR3 is CSARELDTEAFF.

The genes are TRBV5-1 and TRBJ2-7. Germline CDR1 reads SGHRS; CDR2 reads YFSETQ. The CDR3 sequence is 13 residues long. CDR3 protein: CASSLRVNYEQYF.

The chain recombines TRBV29-1 with TRBJ2-3; the D gene TCRdb calls, TRBD1, cannot be checked with no DNA. This CDR3 is built from 11 residues. Germline V lookup: CDR1 SQVTM, CDR2 ANQGSEA. The chain's CDR3 is CSARLGDTQYF.

The chain joins TRBV6-2 or TRBV6-3 to TRBJ2-7. From germline, CDR1 is MNHEY and CDR2 SVGEGT. There are 13 residues in the CDR3. Here the CDR3 reads CASSYSVDYEQYF.

This CDR3 reads CSARDPGGTQAFF. The chain recombines TRBV20-1 with TRBJ1-1; TCRdb picks TRBD1, but there is no DNA to check that call. The CDR3 is made up of 13 amino acids. Looked up from germline, CDR1 is DFQATT and CDR2 is SNEGSKA (reference sequence).

The chain uses TRBV20-1 and TRBJ2-7; the D gene TCRdb calls, TRBD1, cannot be checked with no DNA. Germline V CDR1 and CDR2: DFQATT, SNEGSKA (reference sequence). There are 13 residues in the CDR3. The CDR3 here is CSARVTVAYEQYF.

The V call is TRBV7-7, the J call TRBJ1-1; the TCRdb D gene call, TRBD1, has no DNA to confirm it. Germline CDR1 SSHAT, CDR2 FNYEAQ (reference sequence). The CDR3 extends over 14 amino acids. The CDR3 spells CASSLARGHTEAFF. The full variable domain, its missing parts supplied by reference TRBV7-7 and TRBJ1-1, is GAGVSQSPRYKVTKRGQDVTLRCDPISSHATLYWYQQALGQGPEFLTYFNYEAQPDKSGLPSDRFSAERPEGSISTLTIQRTEQRDSAMYRCASSLARGHTEAFFGQGTRLTVV.

V usage is TRBV6-6 and J usage is TRBJ2-3. The CDR3 extends over 15 amino acids. Per the germline V gene, CDR1 is MNHNY and CDR2 is SVGAGI (reference sequence). The CDR3 sequence is CASSYGVLNTDTQYF.

The chain employs TRBV28 and TRBJ2-5; TCRdb proposes TRBD1, but this gene call is untestable without DNA. Germline V gene sequence: CDR1 MDHEN, CDR2 SYDVKM. CDR3 length: 15 residues. CDR3 amino acids: CASSSTGVVRETQYF. The complete variable domain, with remaining parts taken from reference TRBV28 and TRBJ2-5, reads DVKVTQSSRYLVKRTGEKVFLECVQDMDHENMFWYRQDPGLGLRLIYFSYDVKMKEKGDIPEGYSVSREKKERFSLILESASTNQTSMYLCASSSTGVVRETQYFGPGTRLLVL.

The chain combines TRBV7-9 with TRBJ2-7; the TCRdb D gene call, TRBD1, has no DNA to confirm it. CDR1 and CDR2 from the germline V gene are SEHNR and FQNEAQ (reference sequence). The CDR3 runs 16 residues. CDR3 sequence: CASSLSAGTATYEQYF.

The rearrangement joins TRBV28 to TRBJ2-2; no DNA is available, so the TRBD1 call from TCRdb remains unchecked. The length of the CDR3 is 16 residues. Germline CDR1 MDHEN, CDR2 SYDVKM. CDR3 region: CASSFRRGRIIGELFF. The complete variable domain, with remaining parts taken from reference TRBV28 and TRBJ2-2, reads DVKVTQSSRYLVKRTGEKVFLECVQDMDHENMFWYRQDPGLGLRLIYFSYDVKMKEKGDIPEGYSVSREKKERFSLILESASTNQTSMYLCASSFRRGRIIGELFFGEGSRLTVL.

The J gene is TRBJ2-1, the V gene TRBV7-8; TCRdb indicates TRBD2, and absent DNA this call remains unverified. Per germline, CDR1 SGHVS and CDR2 FQNEAQ. The CDR3 is 16 residues long. CDR3 amino acids: CASSFRPRETPNEQFF. Looking up the rest from reference TRBV7-8 and TRBJ2-1 gives the full variable domain: GAGVSQSPRYKVAKRGQDVALRCDPISGHVSLFWYQQALGQGPEFLTYFQNEAQLDKSGLPSDRFFAERPEGSVSTLKIQRTQQEDSAVYLCASSFRPRETPNEQFFGPGTRLTVL.

The J gene is TRBJ2-1, the V gene TRBV7-8; checking the TCRdb D call of TRBD2 is not possible without DNA. This CDR3 contains 12 residues. CDR1 and CDR2 (germline): SGHVS, FQNEAQ. This chain's CDR3 is CASISSVNEQFF.

The chain couples TRBV4-3 to TRBJ1-2; TCRdb selects TRBD1, and the lack of DNA leaves this call unchecked. This CDR3 has 15 amino acids. Germline values: CDR1 LGHNA, CDR2 YSLEER. CDR3 loop: CASSQDKGAGYGYTF.

The chain combines TRBV9 with TRBJ2-1; the TCRdb call, TRBD2, lacks DNA for checking. The CDR3 loop spans 14 amino acids. Germline CDR1 reads SGDLS; CDR2 reads YYNGEE. CDR3 in amino acids: CASSVSGGALEQFF. The complete variable domain, with remaining parts taken from reference TRBV9 and TRBJ2-1, reads DSGVTQTPKHLITATGQRVTLRCSPRSGDLSVYWYQQSLDQGLQFLIQYYNGEERAKGNILERFSAQQFPDLHSELNLSSLELGDSALYFCASSVSGGALEQFFGPGTRLTVL.

This rearrangement joins TRBV7-9 to TRBJ1-1. The CDR3 covers 15 residues. Germline CDR1 reads SEHNR; CDR2 reads FQNEAQ (reference sequence). This CDR3 is CASSLGVGMNTEAFF.

This chain links TRBV7-9 with TRBJ2-1; TCRdb's D call, TRBD1, is unchecked because there is no DNA. The germline CDR1 and CDR2 sequences are SEHNR and FQNEAQ (reference sequence). This CDR3 spans 14 amino acids. Here the CDR3 reads CASSREEGINEQFF.

J is TRBJ2-1 and V is TRBV7-2; the D call from TCRdb, TRBD2, cannot be confirmed without DNA. The CDR3 is 15 residues long. Germline V gene data show CDR1 as SGHTA and CDR2 as FQGNSA. The CDR3 reads CASSNSGGDNNEQFF.

This clonotype is identified as medium-sized from frequency. The chain is built from TRBV3-1 and TRBJ2-7; as DNA is missing, the TRBD1 call by TCRdb cannot be tested. CDR3 size: 13 residues. The V gene's germline CDR1 is LGHDT and CDR2 YNNKEL (reference sequence). The CDR3: CASSLSQGYEQYF.